This T cell receptor (beta chain) was captured by sequencing in a study of blood T cells in healthy people across ages. The wider study: About one barcoded beta molecule per two T cells was captured by template switching.

Sample-barcoded 5' priming and a J-beta primer mix drove a second PCR of about 6 to 11 cycles. TCRdb re-called the 5' RACE reads with MiXCR, one entry per CDR3 protein. The sample has about 1.8 million distinct CDR3 sequences, about 49% seen once; the top ten hold roughly 2.1%. In its sample, this clonotype was seen a few times. The germline V and J ends were trimmed by 6 bases and 8 bases, with 26 bases remaining between them. The CDR3 totals 17 residues. Germline CDR1 and CDR2: MNHEY and SMNVEV (reference sequence). The chain uses TRBV27 and TRBJ2-1, with D possibly called TRBD1 or TRBD2 (6 bases each). Input material: blood. This clonotype was obtained from a woman aged 35 to 49 in good health. The CDR3 nucleotides are TGTGCCAGCAGAACCCCCGTGGTAGGGCAGGGGAGGCATGAGCAGTTCTTC. This sequence encodes CASRTPVVGQGRHEQFF.